A single sample gave rise to the 18 T cell receptor beta chains below, sequenced in a study of T cells after yellow fever vaccination (dated by TCRdb to about 2019). The treatment or condition label corresponds to: live attenuated yellow fever vaccine strain. Libraries were built with 5' RACE. The instrument was an Illumina HiSeq 2500. TCRdb reran the public reads through fastp at Q25 and MiXCR, keeping productive beta chains. Rows with a matching CDR3 protein are joined into one entry that keeps the most common DNA and genes. Across this sample there are about 300,000 distinct CDR3 sequences, with around 6.8% seen only once. Clones ranked in the top ten supply about a sixth of the sample. The sequencing used PBMCs, collected about 49 days after the first yellow fever vaccination. Source of these receptors: a man aged 18 to 35 who received the YFV17D yellow fever vaccine.

The chain joins TRBV29-1 to TRBJ2-1; 7 nucleotides align to TRBD1. V lost 5 bases to trimming and J lost 8 bases; unmatched junction nucleotides: 3. This CDR3 is built from 11 residues. Germline loops: CDR1 SQVTM, CDR2 ANQGSEA. The CDR3 region has the DNA TGCAGCGTTTCTACAGGGGATGAGCAGTTCTTC. Its translation is CSVSTGDEQFF.

This chain connects TRBV5-1 to TRBJ1-1; 7 bases fit TRBD1. The ends lost 4 bases at V and 1 base at J; junction bases unmatched: 7. From germline, CDR1 is SGHRS and CDR2 YFSETQ. The CDR3 covers 15 residues. CDR3 in DNA: TGCGCCAGCAGCGTTGGACAGGTCGGGAACACTGAAGCTTTCTTT. This translates into CASSVGQVGNTEAFF.

This clonotype showed up just once. The chain recombines TRBV29-1 with TRBJ2-7; D gene uncertain. The length of the CDR3 is 13 residues. V lost 4 bases and J 6 bases, leaving 16 bases between the germline ends. CDR1 is SQVTM, CDR2 ANQGSEA, per germline. CDR3 loop: CSVVGRVAGEQYF. CDR3 in DNA: TGCAGCGTTGTAGGTCGGGTGGCAGGCGAGCAGTACTTC.

This clonotype was seen a few times. The V and J genes are TRBV10-3 and TRBJ1-3; no clear D. V lost 6 bases, J lost 0 bases, and 9 bases lay in between. The CDR3 covers 14 residues. Germline CDR1 and CDR2: ENHRY and SYGVKD. The CDR3, as DNA: TGTGCCATCAGAGGGCAGAGCTCTGGAAACACCATATATTTT. This codes for CAIRGQSSGNTIYF.

This clonotype has more than one count but fewer than ten. The chain couples TRBV5-8 to TRBJ2-2; D might be TRBD1 (6 bases). The ends were cut back, 4 bases at V and 8 bases at J, with 18 bases in the middle. Germline V gene lookup returns CDR1 SGHTS and CDR2 YDEGEE. This CDR3 has 15 amino acids. CDR3 in amino acids: CASSRDRPPAGELFF. CDR3 sequence (DNA): TGTGCCAGCAGCCGTGACAGGCCTCCAGCGGGGGAGCTGTTTTTT.

This clonotype has just a few counts. The rearrangement uses TRBV4-3 and TRBJ1-1; TRBD1 matches 8 bases. The germline CDR1 and CDR2 sequences are LGHNA and YSLEER. The CDR3 length is 14 residues. Trimming removed 3 bases from V and 4 bases from J; junction bases left unmatched: 4. CDR3 DNA sequence: TGCGCCAGCAGCCATCAGGGGGCGAGCACTGAAGCTTTCTTT. Residues: CASSHQGASTEAFF.

The V and J genes are TRBV7-9 and TRBJ2-2, with 9 bases that match TRBD2. This CDR3 is built from 15 residues. V shed 3 bases and J 2 bases; nucleotides not matched to a gene: 1. Germline assignment: CDR1 SEHNR and CDR2 FQNEAQ (reference sequence). The CDR3: CASSLTSGNTGELFF. The CDR3 coding sequence is TGTGCCAGCAGCTTGACTAGCGGAAACACCGGGGAGCTGTTTTTT.

In this sample, this clonotype turned up a few times. The gene calls are TRBV20-1 and TRBJ2-7; 8 nucleotides line up with TRBD1. This CDR3 is 13 amino acids long. Germline V gene lookup returns CDR1 DFQATT and CDR2 SNEGSKA (reference sequence). Trimming at V came to 6 bases and at J to 5 bases, leaving 9 bases not matched to a gene. The CDR3 nucleotides read TGCAGTGCCGACAGGGGAGGTCGTGACGAGCAGTACGTC. It yields the protein CSADRGGRDEQYV.

The rearrangement uses TRBV20-1 and TRBJ2-5; D gene uncertain. V shed 7 bases and J shed 9 bases, with 15 bases lying between them. The germline CDR1 and CDR2 sequences are DFQATT and SNEGSKA (reference sequence). The CDR3 covers 11 residues. The CDR3 DNA reads as TGCAGTGTTATTCTCCCCAGCGCCCAGTACTTC. It codes for CSVILPSAQYF.

The rearrangement links TRBV7-2 to TRBJ2-3; no clear D. The CDR3 runs to 14 residues. Trimming removed 3 bases from V and 3 bases from J, with 10 bases in between. Germline V gene data show CDR1 as SGHTA and CDR2 as FQGNSA. The CDR3 region is CASSFGFPTDTQYF. The CDR3 region has the DNA TGTGCCAGCAGCTTCGGGTTTCCGACAGATACGCAGTATTTT.

In this sample, this clonotype turned up a few times. The chain uses TRBV5-1 and TRBJ2-1; 7 nucleotides agree with TRBD1. Trimming took 4 bases from V and 8 from J; bases not matched to a gene: 9. CDR3 length: 14 amino acids. Germline V gene data show CDR1 as SGHRS and CDR2 as YFSETQ. As DNA, the CDR3 is TGCGCCAGCAGCCGGTGGGACAGAAGCGATGAGCAGTTCTTC. Translated, it gives CASSRWDRSDEQFF.

This clonotype appeared many times. The chain employs TRBV9 and TRBJ2-1, with D possibly matching TRBD2 (6 bases). Germline CDR1 is SGDLS and CDR2 is YYNGEE. Trimming took 0 bases from V and 1 from J, leaving 8 bases between them. This CDR3 has 15 amino acids. The CDR3 DNA follows: TGTGCCAGCAGCGTAGGTGGGGGGTCCTACAATGAGCAGTTCTTC. The encoded protein is CASSVGGGSYNEQFF.

This clonotype was seen a handful of times. The chain links TRBV4-2 to TRBJ2-5, with TRBD2 matching 10 bases. The CDR3 consists of 16 residues. Germline CDR1 and CDR2: LGHNA and YNFKEQ. V gave up 1 base and J gave up 5 bases; unmatched junction bases: 7. The CDR3 region is CASSQATATSGETQYF. The CDR3 nucleotides read TGTGCCAGCAGCCAAGCCACCGCGACTAGCGGGGAGACCCAGTACTTC.

This clonotype occurred a few times. The chain has TRBV28 and TRBJ2-3, with D tentatively TRBD2 (6 bases). Trimming stripped 8 bases from V and 10 bases from J, with 13 bases between. Germline CDR1 reads MDHEN; CDR2 reads SYDVKM. The CDR3 length is 11 residues. In DNA form, the CDR3 reads TGTGCCAGCGGAGGGATAGGGGCGCAGTATTTT. It encodes CASGGIGAQYF.

This clonotype was seen a handful of times. CDR3 sequence (DNA): TGCGCCAGCAGCTTACTCCCGGGACGGAATAATTCACCCCTCCACTTT. Residues: CASSLLPGRNNSPLHF. The chain has TRBV5-1 and TRBJ1-6, with TRBD1 as a possible D gene (5 bases). The CDR3 loop spans 16 amino acids. V lost 2 bases to trimming and J lost 5 bases, with 14 bases between them. CDR1 and CDR2 from the germline V gene are SGHRS and YFSETQ.

The V call is TRBV7-9, the J call TRBJ1-5; 8 nucleotides line up with TRBD1. CDR3 length: 15 amino acids. The V segment lost 5 bases and the J segment 3 bases; nucleotides outside the gene matches: 6. Germline V gene sequence: CDR1 SEHNR, CDR2 FQNEAQ (reference sequence). CDR3 amino acids: CASSIGTGSNQPQHF. The CDR3 DNA follows: TGTGCCAGCAGCATCGGGACAGGATCCAATCAGCCCCAGCATTTT.

The sample holds many counts of this clonotype. V and J are TRBV4-3 and TRBJ1-1, with a weak D call TRBD1 (5 bases). There are 14 residues in the CDR3. V shed 1 base and J shed 1 base, with 7 bases lying between them. Germline CDR1 LGHNA, CDR2 YSLEER. This CDR3 is CASSQGGWNTEAFF. The CDR3 nucleotides read TGCGCCAGCAGCCAAGGGGGGTGGAACACTGAAGCTTTCTTT.

This chain links TRBV19 with TRBJ2-6; D may correspond to TRBD1 or TRBD2 (5 bases each). The CDR3 loop spans 15 amino acids. CDR1 LNHDA and CDR2 SQIVND come from the germline V gene (reference sequence). The V end was cut by 6 bases, the J end by 1 base, with 10 bases between. DNA for the CDR3: TGTGCCAGTAGGGGAGCAGGGTCTGGGGCCAACGTCCTGACTTTC. It yields the protein CASRGAGSGANVLTF.